The 13 T cell receptor beta chains below were found in one sample sequenced in a study of blood T cell repertoires in COVID-19. Some clones are missing from TCRdb's copy, which holds only in-frame ones; the method was immunoSEQ multiplex PCR. The table includes over 300,000 clones, about 90% detected once. The sequencing sample was made of peripheral blood. The receptors originated from a man in his late teens or twenties with active or convalescent COVID-19.

The chain joins TRBV7-3 to TRBJ2-6; TRBD1 matches 9 bases. Trimming at V came to 5 bases and at J to 2 bases, leaving 4 bases not matched to a gene. The CDR3 sequence is 16 residues long. Germline V CDR1 and CDR2: SGHTA, FQGTGA. The CDR3 here is CASSTGTGPGANVLTF. DNA of the CDR3: TGTGCCAGCAGCACCGGGACAGGGCCTGGGGCCAACGTCCTGACTTTC.

V is TRBV6-6 and J is TRBJ2-2; TRBD2 agrees at 7 bases. Germline assignment: CDR1 MNHNY and CDR2 SVGAGI (reference sequence). There are 16 residues in the CDR3. With V trimmed by 7 bases and J by 1 base, 9 bases remained unmatched. The CDR3 loop reads CASTLTASGNTGELFF. CDR3 nucleotides: TGTGCCAGCACCCTAACCGCTAGCGGGAACACCGGGGAGCTGTTTTTT.

The V call is TRBV5-1, the J call TRBJ1-6; no reliable D call. The length of the CDR3 is 18 residues. V was cut by 4 bases and J by 10 bases, with 27 bases left in between. CDR1 is SGHRS, CDR2 YFSETQ, per germline. CDR3: CASSLTIGYAEGRSPLHF. The CDR3 region has the DNA TGCGCCAGCAGCCTAACCATTGGGTATGCCGAAGGGAGGTCACCCCTCCACTTT. The full variable domain, its missing parts supplied by reference TRBV5-1 and TRBJ1-6, is KAGVTQTPRYLIKTRGQQVTLSCSPISGHRSVSWYQQTPGQGLQFLFEYFSETQRNKGNFPGRFSGRQFSNSRSEMNVSTLELGDSALYLCASSLTIGYAEGRSPLHFGNGTRLTVT.

This rearrangement joins TRBV2 to TRBJ2-5, with D maybe TRBD2 (6 bases). The CDR3 is 16 residues long. V lost 6 bases to trimming and J lost 0 bases, with 17 bases between them. CDR1 is SNHLY, CDR2 FYNNEI, per germline. CDR3 sequence (DNA): TGTGCCAGCAGCACCGCGGGGAGCCCGTACCAAGAGACCCAGTACTTC. Translated: CASSTAGSPYQETQYF.

J is TRBJ2-7 and V is TRBV7-3; 7 nucleotides line up with TRBD1. This CDR3 has 12 amino acids. Germline V gene lookup returns CDR1 SGHTA and CDR2 FQGTGA. Trimming cost V 5 bases and J 6 bases; bases outside gene matches: 4. CDR3 loop: CASSQSGGEQYF. CDR3 bases: TGTGCCAGCAGCCAATCAGGGGGCGAGCAGTACTTC.

This rearrangement joins TRBV6-5 to TRBJ1-2; TRBD1 matches at 8 bases. CDR3 length: 14 amino acids. V dropped 10 bases and J dropped 0; count of bases not matched to a gene: 7. Germline V gene sequence: CDR1 MNHEY, CDR2 SVGAGI. The CDR3 here is CATRGPLANYGYTF. Here the CDR3 DNA reads TGTGCCACCAGGGGGCCGTTAGCTAACTATGGCTACACCTTC.

V and J are TRBV9 and TRBJ2-5; 7 bases fit TRBD1. The CDR3 totals 17 residues. From germline, CDR1 is SGDLS and CDR2 YYNGEE. The V and J ends lost 0 bases and 5 bases, in that order; junction bases with no gene match: 13. Written as DNA, the CDR3 is TGTGCCAGCAGCGTAGGTAGGGTTCGAGGGGGCAGGGAGACCCAGTACTTC. It codes for CASSVGRVRGGRETQYF.

The J gene is TRBJ1-1, the V gene TRBV6-6; D is unresolved. V lost 0 bases and J 0 bases, leaving 8 bases between the germline ends. The CDR3 loop spans 15 amino acids. The V gene's germline CDR1 is MNHNY and CDR2 SVGAGI (reference sequence). The CDR3 region is CASSYSQRMNTEAFF. In DNA, the CDR3 is TGTGCCAGCAGTTACTCGCAGCGTATGAACACTGAAGCTTTCTTT.

The chain carries TRBV10-3 and TRBJ2-1, with a tentative D call TRBD1 (6 bases). V dropped 0 bases and J dropped 16 bases, with 19 bases sitting between them. CDR1 is ENHRY, CDR2 SYGVKD, per germline. The CDR3 covers 14 residues. The chain's CDR3 is CAISESGGIGPLFF. DNA for the CDR3: TGTGCCATCAGTGAGTCAGGGGGTATAGGTCCCCTCTTCTTC.

The chain has TRBV6-5 and TRBJ1-5, with D unclear. CDR1 is MNHEY and CDR2 is SVGAGI in the germline V gene. Between the trimmed V and J ends, which lost 3 bases and 11 bases, there was a span of 14 bases. There are 13 residues in the CDR3. The CDR3 region is CASSYLLGGSQHF. The CDR3 DNA follows: TGTGCCAGCAGTTATTTATTGGGCGGGTCCCAGCATTTT.

J is TRBJ2-5 and V is TRBV29-1; TRBD1 might be the D (6 bases). This CDR3 is 13 amino acids long. The germline V gene has CDR1 SQVTM and CDR2 ANQGSEA. Deletions cut 6 bases from V and 5 bases from J, with 16 bases between. The CDR3 nucleotides read TGCAGCGTGTACCCACAGGGAGCGGAGACCCAGTACTTC. As protein: CSVYPQGAETQYF.

This rearrangement joins TRBV19 to TRBJ1-4, with unresolved D. V gave up 3 bases and J gave up 0 bases, with 8 bases separating them. Germline V gene sequence: CDR1 LNHDA, CDR2 SQIVND (reference sequence). The CDR3 covers 15 residues. The CDR3 reads CASSILFATNEKLFF. In nucleotides, the CDR3 is TGTGCCAGTAGTATTCTATTTGCAACTAATGAAAAACTGTTTTTT.

DNA for the CDR3: TGTGCCAGCTCACCATCGGGCCAGGGGGATTCACCCCTCCACTTT. It yields the protein CASSPSGQGDSPLHF. The genes are TRBV18 and TRBJ1-6; 7 nucleotides align to TRBD1. The CDR3 has 15 amino acids. Trimming at V came to 2 bases and at J to 8 bases, leaving 6 bases not matched to a gene. CDR1 and CDR2 (germline): KGHSH, LQKENI.